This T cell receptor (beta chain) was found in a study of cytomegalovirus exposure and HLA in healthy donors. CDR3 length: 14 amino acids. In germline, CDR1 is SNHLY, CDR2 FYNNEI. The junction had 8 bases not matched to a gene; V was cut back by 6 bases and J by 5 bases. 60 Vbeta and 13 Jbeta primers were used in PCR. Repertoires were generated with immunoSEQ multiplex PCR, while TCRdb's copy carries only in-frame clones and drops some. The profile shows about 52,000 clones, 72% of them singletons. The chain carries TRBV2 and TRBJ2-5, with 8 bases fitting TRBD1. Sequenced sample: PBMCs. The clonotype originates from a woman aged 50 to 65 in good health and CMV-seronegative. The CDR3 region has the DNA TGTGCCAGCAGCAAAGACAGGGGTGGGGAGACCCAGTACTTC. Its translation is CASSKDRGGETQYF.